These 30 T cell receptor beta chains came from one sample sequenced in a study of cytomegalovirus exposure and HLA in healthy donors. With 60 Vbeta and 13 Jbeta primers, the PCR was carried out. TCRdb's table, derived via immunoSEQ multiplex PCR, lists solely in-frame clones and lacks some. This sample has 100,000 to 150,000 clones, with about 9.1% found just once. The sequencing input was PBMCs. All receptors derive from a woman in her thirties or forties in good health and CMV-seropositive.

In this sample, this clone turned up a few times. The chain couples TRBV29-1 to TRBJ1-1; no clear D gene. The CDR3 covers 13 residues. Germline assignment: CDR1 SQVTM and CDR2 ANQGSEA. The V end was cut by 3 bases, the J end by 2 bases, with 10 bases between. The CDR3 nucleotides are TGCAGCGTTGAGACACAAAGCAACACTGAAGCTTTCTTT. Translating it yields CSVETQSNTEAFF.

This clone showed up just a few times. The chain carries TRBV11-2 and TRBJ1-1, with unresolved D. The CDR3 loop spans 14 amino acids. Deletions cut 2 bases from V and 0 bases from J, with 7 bases between. Germline V lookup: CDR1 SGHAT, CDR2 FQNNGV. This chain's CDR3 is CASSLYAMNTEAFF. CDR3 nucleotide sequence: TGTGCCAGCAGCTTATATGCGATGAACACTGAAGCTTTCTTT. Filled out from reference TRBV11-2 and TRBJ1-1, the complete variable domain reads EAGVAQSPRYKIIEKRQSVAFWCNPISGHATLYWYQQILGQGPKLLIQFQNNGVVDDSQLPKDRFSAERLKGVDSTLKIQPAKLEDSAVYLCASSLYAMNTEAFFGQGTRLTVV.

This clone occurred a few times. The chain couples TRBV7-8 to TRBJ1-4; 7 positions agree with TRBD1. J gave up 1 base and V 6 bases, and 5 bases lay outside the gene matches. The CDR3 has 15 residues. The germline gives CDR1 SGHVS, CDR2 FQNEAQ. As DNA, the CDR3 is TGTGCCAGCAGTTTCAACAGGGGAACTAATGAAAAACTGTTTTTT. Its protein product is CASSFNRGTNEKLFF.

This clone was counted between two and nine times. V and J are TRBV7-2 and TRBJ1-2; 10 bases are a match to TRBD1. The CDR3 covers 16 residues. J gave up 6 bases and V 4 bases, and 11 bases lay outside the gene matches. Germline CDR1 is SGHTA and CDR2 is FQGNSA. The CDR3 here is CASSSPYPTGGHGYTF. The CDR3 coding sequence is TGTGCCAGCAGCTCTCCTTACCCGACAGGGGGCCATGGCTACACCTTC.

The rearrangement joins TRBV9 to TRBJ2-3; D uncertain. The V gene lost 2 bases and the J gene lost 9 bases, with 16 bases spanning the gap. Germline V lookup: CDR1 SGDLS, CDR2 YYNGEE. The CDR3 spans 14 residues. The CDR3 loop is CASSVGWQSYTQYF. CDR3 DNA sequence: TGTGCCAGCAGCGTCGGGTGGCAGTCGTACACGCAGTATTTT.

V is TRBV5-1 and J is TRBJ1-5; no definite D call. The CDR3 sequence is 13 residues long. Trimming left V 4 bases short and J 3 bases short, with 8 bases between. Germline V gene data show CDR1 as SGHRS and CDR2 as YFSETQ. In DNA, the CDR3 is TGCGCCAGCAGCCGCGGGCACAATCAGCCCCAGCATTTT. It encodes CASSRGHNQPQHF.

The sample holds a few counts of this clone. The chain links TRBV11-2 to TRBJ2-5; 12 bases are a match to TRBD2. Germline V gene data show CDR1 as SGHAT and CDR2 as FQNNGV. The CDR3 runs 19 residues. With 5 bases clipped from V and 5 bases from J, the junction kept 18 bases outside the gene matches. CDR3 in amino acids: CASSPPPRLAGESRETQYF. The CDR3 coding sequence is TGTGCCAGCAGCCCACCTCCCAGACTAGCGGGGGAGTCACGGGAGACCCAGTACTTC. Drawing the rest from reference TRBV11-2 and TRBJ2-5, the complete variable domain is EAGVAQSPRYKIIEKRQSVAFWCNPISGHATLYWYQQILGQGPKLLIQFQNNGVVDDSQLPKDRFSAERLKGVDSTLKIQPAKLEDSAVYLCASSPPPRLAGESRETQYFGPGTRLLVL.

This clone was seen a few times. This chain joins TRBV19 and TRBJ1-4; 11 positions match TRBD1. CDR1 LNHDA and CDR2 SQIVND come from the germline V gene (reference sequence). V shed 4 bases and J 2 bases; nucleotides not matched to a gene: 3. The CDR3 is 16 amino acids. For the CDR3, the DNA is TGTGCCAGTAGTAGGACAGGGGGCGCGACTAATGAAAAACTGTTTTTT. It encodes CASSRTGGATNEKLFF.

The V call is TRBV29-1, the J call TRBJ2-5; 11 nucleotides align to TRBD1. Germline CDR1 and CDR2: SQVTM and ANQGSEA. With V trimmed by 2 bases and J by 4 bases, 6 bases remained unmatched. CDR3 length: 15 residues. In DNA form, the CDR3 reads TGCAGCGTTGAACCGGACAGGGGGCGAACAGAGACCCAGTACTTC. Residues: CSVEPDRGRTETQYF.

V gene TRBV5-1 combines with J gene TRBJ2-3; D is possibly TRBD2 (6 bases). From germline, CDR1 is SGHRS and CDR2 YFSETQ. Trimming took 1 base from V and 2 from J, leaving 14 bases between them. This CDR3 has 16 amino acids. The CDR3 sequence: CASSLFGRGNTDTQYF. Written as DNA, the CDR3 is TGCGCCAGCAGCTTGTTCGGGCGGGGAAACACAGATACGCAGTATTTT.

Only a few counts were recorded for this clone. The chain has TRBV27 and TRBJ2-1; TRBD1 matches at 10 bases. Trimming removed 1 base from V and 3 bases from J; junction bases left unmatched: 6. The CDR3 consists of 17 residues. Germline CDR1 MNHEY, CDR2 SMNVEV (reference sequence). The CDR3 DNA reads as TGTGCCAGCAGTTTATTTTACGGGACAGGGGTCTACAATGAGCAGTTCTTC. It specifies CASSLFYGTGVYNEQFF.

About this clone: At the DNA level, this CDR3 is encoded by other sequences in the same sample as well. The chain uses TRBV6-1 and TRBJ1-4, with D hard to call. Trimming removed 11 bases at V and 5 bases at J, with 15 bases between. Germline assignment: CDR1 MNHNS and CDR2 SASEGT. The CDR3 sequence is 13 residues long. Written as DNA, the CDR3 is TGTGCCGGTGGGAGCCTAGGGAATGAAAAACTGTTTTTT. Encoded protein: CAGGSLGNEKLFF.

This clone came up a few times. The chain combines TRBV29-1 with TRBJ1-2, with 7 bases fitting TRBD1. Germline-derived CDR1 and CDR2 are SQVTM and ANQGSEA. Germline trimming cut 3 bases from V and 5 bases from J; bases unmatched to any gene: 9. The CDR3 sequence is 14 residues long. CDR3 region: CSVELQGQLYGYTF. CDR3 bases: TGCAGCGTTGAGTTACAGGGGCAGTTATATGGCTACACCTTC. Based on the CDR3 plus reference TRBV29-1 and TRBJ1-2, the full variable domain is SAVISQKPSRDICQRGTSLTIQCQVDSQVTMMFWYRQQPGQSLTLIATANQGSEATYESGFVIDKFPISRPNLTFSTLTVSNMSPEDSSIYLCSVELQGQLYGYTFGSGTRLTVV.

The genes are TRBV6-1 and TRBJ2-3; D perhaps matches TRBD2 (6 bases). Trimming took off 8 bases at V and 1 base at J, with 16 bases between the two ends. The CDR3 runs to 15 residues. Germline CDR1 is MNHNS and CDR2 is SASEGT. The CDR3 sequence: CASERIAVGTDTQYF. The CDR3 bases are TGTGCCAGCGAACGAATAGCGGTGGGCACAGATACGCAGTATTTT.

V and J are TRBV6-6 and TRBJ1-1; unclear D gene. The CDR3 runs to 15 residues. Germline loops: CDR1 MNHNY, CDR2 SVGAGI (reference sequence). With 7 bases removed from V and 1 base from J, the gap between germline ends came to 16 bases. Here the CDR3 DNA reads TGTGCCAGCAACCCCTTACGGGTGGCGAACACTGAAGCTTTCTTT. The encoded protein is CASNPLRVANTEAFF.

The chain is built from TRBV19 and TRBJ2-3, with 9 bases aligning to TRBD1. The germline CDR1 and CDR2 sequences are LNHDA and SQIVND (reference sequence). The CDR3 totals 14 residues. Unmatched junction bases numbered 4, after V lost 1 base and J lost 8 bases. The CDR3 nucleotides are TGTGCCAGTAGTATAGGACAGGGGGTAGGTACGCAGTATTTT. It translates to CASSIGQGVGTQYF.

The chain has TRBV9 and TRBJ2-3; D uncertain. Trimming removed 0 bases from V and 2 bases from J, with 13 bases in between. Per the germline V gene, CDR1 is SGDLS and CDR2 is YYNGEE. This CDR3 has 16 residues. CDR3 DNA: TGTGCCAGCAGCGTAGGGTCATCGGTTGCCACAGATACGCAGTATTTT. Translation gives CASSVGSSVATDTQYF.

This clone turned up a few times. The chain is built from TRBV5-6 and TRBJ1-6; perhaps TRBD1 as D (5 bases). V lost 1 base to trimming and J lost 10 bases, with 12 bases between them. The CDR3 contains 14 residues. Germline-derived CDR1 and CDR2 are SGHDT and YYEEEE. CDR3 coding DNA: TGTGCCAGCAGCTTGCAAGGGGCCGGATCACCCCTCCACTTT. This encodes CASSLQGAGSPLHF.

Here the CDR3 reads CASSLGPQGAGNTIYF. The CDR3 DNA reads as TGCGCCAGCAGTCTGGGACCACAGGGGGCTGGAAACACCATATATTTT. The chain is built from TRBV5-1 and TRBJ1-3; TRBD1 matches at 8 bases. The V segment lost 5 bases and the J segment 2 bases; nucleotides outside the gene matches: 9. Germline loops: CDR1 SGHRS, CDR2 YFSETQ. The CDR3 is 16 amino acids.

This clone has only a few counts. This sequence joins TRBV6-5 and TRBJ2-7, with unresolved D. Germline V gives CDR1 MNHEY, CDR2 SVGAGI. This CDR3 spans 15 amino acids. Trimming shortened V by 0 bases and J by 4 bases, and 13 bases separated the two germline ends. CDR3: CASSYSALDGYEQYF. The CDR3 DNA reads as TGTGCCAGCAGTTACTCCGCCCTTGACGGGTACGAGCAGTACTTC.

This clone occurred a few times. J is TRBJ1-1 and V is TRBV7-3, with 8 bases that match TRBD1. Germline-derived CDR1 and CDR2 are SGHTA and FQGTGA. The ends lost 5 bases at V and 0 bases at J; junction bases unmatched: 2. CDR3 length: 14 residues. The CDR3 loop reads CASSKDRVNTEAFF. The CDR3 nucleotides read TGTGCCAGCAGCAAGGACAGGGTGAACACTGAAGCTTTCTTT. The full variable domain, rest sourced from reference TRBV7-3 and TRBJ1-1, is GAGVSQTPSNKVTEKGKYVELRCDPISGHTALYWYRQSLGQGPEFLIYFQGTGAADDSGLPNDRFFAVRPEGSVSTLKIQRTERGDSAVYLCASSKDRVNTEAFFGQGTRLTVV.

The rearrangement uses TRBV5-1 and TRBJ1-1; D remains unclear. This CDR3 region has 13 residues. Germline V gene data show CDR1 as SGHRS and CDR2 as YFSETQ. Trimming cost V 2 bases and J 1 base, with 6 bases left between them. CDR3 sequence: CASSFPGNTEAFF. In DNA, the CDR3 is TGCGCCAGCAGCTTCCCGGGGAACACTGAAGCTTTCTTT.

The sample holds a few counts of this clone. The chain links TRBV7-2 to TRBJ2-7; 11 positions match TRBD2. The germline gives CDR1 SGHTA, CDR2 FQGNSA. This CDR3 has 15 amino acids. The ends lost 2 bases at V and 3 bases at J; junction bases unmatched: 3. CDR3 DNA sequence: TGTGCCAGCAGCTTATCTAGCGGGGGGAGCTACGAGCAGTACTTC. It specifies CASSLSSGGSYEQYF. The whole variable domain, filled in from reference TRBV7-2 and TRBJ2-7, reads GAGVSQSPSNKVTEKGKDVELRCDPISGHTALYWYRQSLGQGLEFLIYFQGNSAPDKSGLPSDRFSAERTGGSVSTLTIQRTQQEDSAVYLCASSLSSGGSYEQYFGPGTRLTVT.

The chain couples TRBV7-2 to TRBJ1-2; tentatively, D is TRBD1 (5 bases). This CDR3 contains 15 residues. Per germline, CDR1 SGHTA and CDR2 FQGNSA. The V end was cut by 4 bases, the J end by 2 bases, with 14 bases between. This chain's CDR3 is CASSSRRGGNYGYTF. As DNA, the CDR3 is TGTGCCAGCAGCTCCCGGAGGGGAGGCAACTATGGCTACACCTTC.

The V and J genes are TRBV5-4 and TRBJ1-1, with a tentative D call TRBD1 (6 bases). From germline, CDR1 is SGHNT and CDR2 YYREEE (reference sequence). The CDR3 loop spans 14 amino acids. The V gene lost 3 bases and the J gene lost 6 bases, with 15 bases spanning the gap. This CDR3 reads CASSSDRLPAEAFF. Here the CDR3 DNA reads TGTGCCAGCAGCTCCGACAGGCTTCCTGCTGAAGCTTTCTTT.

The J gene is TRBJ2-2, the V gene TRBV11-3; tentative D call: TRBD1 (8 bases). Per the germline V gene, CDR1 is SGHNT and CDR2 is YENEEA. Trimming took off 5 bases at V and 6 bases at J, with 19 bases between the two ends. This CDR3 spans 16 amino acids. As DNA, the CDR3 is TGTGCCAGCAGCAATGGACAGGGAGGGTATGCCGGGGAGCTGTTTTTT. Translating gives CASSNGQGGYAGELFF.

The sample holds a few counts of this clone. V gene TRBV10-3 combines with J gene TRBJ1-5; 7 bases agree with TRBD1. Per germline, CDR1 ENHRY and CDR2 SYGVKD. The CDR3 has 12 amino acids. The junction had 3 bases not matched to a gene; V was cut back by 9 bases and J by 4 bases. The CDR3 nucleotides read TGTGCCATTGGGACAGAAAATCAGCCCCAGCATTTT. Its translation: CAIGTENQPQHF.

This clone was seen more than once but under ten times. The chain uses TRBV19 and TRBJ1-5; a weak D match, TRBD1 (6 bases). The germline gives CDR1 LNHDA, CDR2 SQIVND (reference sequence). CDR3 length equals 16 residues. V lost 3 bases and J 6 bases, leaving 18 bases between the germline ends. This chain's CDR3 is CASSMSTGSTGQPQHF. The CDR3 DNA follows: TGTGCCAGTAGTATGAGTACAGGGTCGACCGGTCAGCCCCAGCATTTT.

The chain has TRBV29-1 and TRBJ2-2; D not resolved. CDR1 is SQVTM and CDR2 is ANQGSEA in the germline V gene. The CDR3 length is 13 residues. The V end lost 2 bases, the J end lost 6 bases, and 10 bases lay between the germline ends. The CDR3 DNA sequence: TGCAGCGTTGAATCCAGGTCGGCCGGGGAGCTGTTTTTT. This gives the protein CSVESRSAGELFF.

This clone was seen a few times. The chain uses TRBV19 and TRBJ2-2, with 9 bases identical to TRBD2. Germline CDR1 LNHDA, CDR2 SQIVND (reference sequence). This CDR3 is 15 amino acids long. V trimming: 7 bases; J trimming: 1 base; junction bases outside the gene matches: 4. In DNA, the CDR3 is TGTGCCAGTACACAGCGGGGGGAGAACACCGGGGAGCTGTTTTTT. It codes for CASTQRGENTGELFF. Full variable domain (rest looked up from reference TRBV19 and TRBJ2-2): DGGITQSPKYLFRKEGQNVTLSCEQNLNHDAMYWYRQDPGQGLRLIYYSQIVNDFQKGDIAEGYSVSREKKESFPLTVTSAQKNPTAFYLCASTQRGENTGELFFGEGSRLTVL.